This T cell receptor beta chain came from a study of regulatory T cells in long-lasting Graves disease. Study in general: Over 5 years on antithyroid drugs plus positive TSH receptor antibodies marked Graves' disease as persistent.

This clonotype was observed a handful of times. Antigen specificity is unknown. V was pared by 6 bases and J by 2 bases, with 10 bases between. This CDR3 spans 13 amino acids. The germline gives CDR1 LNHNV, CDR2 YYDKDF (reference sequence). Study findings and constraints: Persistent disease showed a preference for TRBV28, TRBJ1-2 and TRBJ2-5.

TCR beta libraries were built with iRepertoire HTBI primers and Arm-PCR of CDR3 regions. TCRdb re-called the multiplex PCR reads with MiXCR, one entry per CDR3 protein. The sample records 400,000 to 500,000 distinct CDR3 sequences, around 20% being singletons. Sample time point: persistent/refractory GD, antithyroid drugs over 5 years with positive TRAb. PBMCs were the source of the RNA used for TCR sequencing. This receptor was taken from a female donor with Graves disease. The V and J genes are TRBV15 and TRBJ2-5; either TRBD1 or TRBD2 may fit D (5 bases each). The input for sequencing was peripheral blood mononuclear cells (PBMCs), taken when the disease was refractory, from a patient treated with antithyroid drugs. CDR3 sequence (DNA): TGTGCCACCAGATCTGGGGGACAAGAGACCCAGTACTTC. Its protein product is CATRSGGQETQYF.